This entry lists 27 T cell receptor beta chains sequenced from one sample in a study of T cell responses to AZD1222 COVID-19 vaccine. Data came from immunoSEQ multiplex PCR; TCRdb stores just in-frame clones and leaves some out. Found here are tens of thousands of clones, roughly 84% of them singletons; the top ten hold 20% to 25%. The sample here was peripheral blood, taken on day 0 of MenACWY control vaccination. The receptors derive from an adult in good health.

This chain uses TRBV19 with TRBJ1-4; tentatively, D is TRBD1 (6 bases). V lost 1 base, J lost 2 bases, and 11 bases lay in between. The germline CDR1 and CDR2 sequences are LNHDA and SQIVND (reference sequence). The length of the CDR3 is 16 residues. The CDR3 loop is CASSIGQVATNEKLFF. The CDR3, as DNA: TGTGCCAGTAGTATAGGACAGGTCGCGACTAATGAAAAACTGTTTTTT.

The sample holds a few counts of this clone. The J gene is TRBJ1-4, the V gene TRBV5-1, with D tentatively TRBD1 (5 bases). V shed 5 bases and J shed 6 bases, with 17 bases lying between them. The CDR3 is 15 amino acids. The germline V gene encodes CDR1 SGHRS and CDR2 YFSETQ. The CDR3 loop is CASRPGLLEHEKLFF. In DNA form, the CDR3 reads TGCGCCAGCAGACCGGGACTTCTAGAACATGAAAAACTGTTTTTT. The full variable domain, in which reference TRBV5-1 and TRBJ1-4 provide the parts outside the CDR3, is KAGVTQTPRYLIKTRGQQVTLSCSPISGHRSVSWYQQTPGQGLQFLFEYFSETQRNKGNFPGRFSGRQFSNSRSEMNVSTLELGDSALYLCASRPGLLEHEKLFFGSGTQLSVL.

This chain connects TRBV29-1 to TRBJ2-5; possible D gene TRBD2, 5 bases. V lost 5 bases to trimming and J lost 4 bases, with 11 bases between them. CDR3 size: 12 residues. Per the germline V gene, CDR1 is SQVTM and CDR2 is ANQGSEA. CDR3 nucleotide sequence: TGCAGCGTTAAGGCAGAGGGAGAGACCCAGTACTTC. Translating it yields CSVKAEGETQYF.

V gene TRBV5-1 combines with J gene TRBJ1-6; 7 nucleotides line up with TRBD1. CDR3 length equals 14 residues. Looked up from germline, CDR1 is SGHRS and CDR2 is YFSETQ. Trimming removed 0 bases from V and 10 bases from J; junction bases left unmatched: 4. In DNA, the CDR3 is TGCGCCAGCAGCTTGGTCCACAGGGGATCACCCCTCCACTTT. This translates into CASSLVHRGSPLHF.

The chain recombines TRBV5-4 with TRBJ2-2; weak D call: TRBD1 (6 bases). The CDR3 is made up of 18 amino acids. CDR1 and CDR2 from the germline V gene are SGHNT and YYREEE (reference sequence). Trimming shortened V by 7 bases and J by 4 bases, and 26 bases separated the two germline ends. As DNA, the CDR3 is TGTGCCAGCTCTACCCAAGGGGGACCCCGTAGGGCCACCGGGGAGCTGTTTTTT. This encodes CASSTQGGPRRATGELFF.

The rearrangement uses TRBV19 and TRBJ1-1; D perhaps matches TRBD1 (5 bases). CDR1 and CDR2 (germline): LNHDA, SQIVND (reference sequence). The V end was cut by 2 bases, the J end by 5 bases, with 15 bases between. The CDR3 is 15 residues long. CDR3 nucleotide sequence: TGTGCCAGTAGTATATCTCCCAGGGCGGGAACTGAAGCTTTCTTT. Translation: CASSISPRAGTEAFF.

CDR3 coding DNA: TGTGCCAGCAGTTTAAGGACTAGCGACGAGCAGTACTTC. Its protein product is CASSLRTSDEQYF. V is TRBV6-6 and J is TRBJ2-7; 9 nucleotides line up with TRBD2. The V and J ends lost 4 bases and 5 bases, in that order; junction bases with no gene match: 3. The CDR3 sequence is 13 residues long. The V gene's germline CDR1 is MNHNY and CDR2 SVGAGI (reference sequence).

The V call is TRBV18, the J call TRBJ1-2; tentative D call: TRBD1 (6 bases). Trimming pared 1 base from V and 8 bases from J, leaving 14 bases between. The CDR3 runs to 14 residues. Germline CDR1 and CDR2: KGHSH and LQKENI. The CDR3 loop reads CASSPRLQGGGYTF. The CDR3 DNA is TGTGCCAGCTCACCACGGTTACAGGGAGGAGGCTACACCTTC.

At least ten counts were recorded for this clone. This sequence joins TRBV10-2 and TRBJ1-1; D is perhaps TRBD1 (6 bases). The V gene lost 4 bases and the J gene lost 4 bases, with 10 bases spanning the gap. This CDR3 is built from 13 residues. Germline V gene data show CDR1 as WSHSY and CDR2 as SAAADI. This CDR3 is CASSVGQSTEAFF. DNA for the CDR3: TGCGCCAGCAGTGTCGGACAGAGCACTGAAGCTTTCTTT.

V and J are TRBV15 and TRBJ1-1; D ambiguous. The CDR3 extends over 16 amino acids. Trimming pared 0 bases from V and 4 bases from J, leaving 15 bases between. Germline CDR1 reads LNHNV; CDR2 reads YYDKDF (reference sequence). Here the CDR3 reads CATSRDLLGSGTEAFF. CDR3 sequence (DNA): TGTGCCACCAGCAGAGATCTTCTGGGCTCGGGCACTGAAGCTTTCTTT.

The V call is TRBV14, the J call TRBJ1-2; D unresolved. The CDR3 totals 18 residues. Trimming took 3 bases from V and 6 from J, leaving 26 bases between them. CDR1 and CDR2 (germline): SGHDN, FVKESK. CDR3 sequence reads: CASSHLIFRHPPLHGYTF. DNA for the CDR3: TGTGCCAGCAGCCACCTGATCTTCCGACACCCTCCACTCCATGGCTACACCTTC.

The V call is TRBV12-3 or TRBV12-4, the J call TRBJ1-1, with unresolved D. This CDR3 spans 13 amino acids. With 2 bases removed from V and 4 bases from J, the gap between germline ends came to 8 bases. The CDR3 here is CASSLSLGTEAFF. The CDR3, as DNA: TGTGCCAGCAGTTTATCTTTGGGCACTGAAGCTTTCTTT.

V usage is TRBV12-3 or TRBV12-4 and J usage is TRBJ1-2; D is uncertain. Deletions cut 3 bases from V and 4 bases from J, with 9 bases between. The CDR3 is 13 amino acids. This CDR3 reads CASSLGESYGYTF. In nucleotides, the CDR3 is TGTGCCAGCAGTTTGGGTGAGAGCTATGGCTACACCTTC.

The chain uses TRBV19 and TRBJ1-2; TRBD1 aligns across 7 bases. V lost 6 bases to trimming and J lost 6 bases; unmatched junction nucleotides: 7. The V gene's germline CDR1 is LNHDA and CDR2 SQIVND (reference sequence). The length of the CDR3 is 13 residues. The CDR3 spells CASSSQGVDGYTF. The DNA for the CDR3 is TGTGCCAGTAGCTCTCAGGGGGTGGATGGCTACACCTTC. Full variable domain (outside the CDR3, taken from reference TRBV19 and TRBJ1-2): DGGITQSPKYLFRKEGQNVTLSCEQNLNHDAMYWYRQDPGQGLRLIYYSQIVNDFQKGDIAEGYSVSREKKESFPLTVTSAQKNPTAFYLCASSSQGVDGYTFGSGTRLTVV.

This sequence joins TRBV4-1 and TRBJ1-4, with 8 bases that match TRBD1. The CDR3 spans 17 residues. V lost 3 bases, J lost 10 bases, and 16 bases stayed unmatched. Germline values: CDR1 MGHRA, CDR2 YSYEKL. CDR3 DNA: TGCGCCAGCAGCCAGGGGCCCATACAGGCCGACAGGGGAAAACTGTTTTTT. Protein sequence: CASSQGPIQADRGKLFF.

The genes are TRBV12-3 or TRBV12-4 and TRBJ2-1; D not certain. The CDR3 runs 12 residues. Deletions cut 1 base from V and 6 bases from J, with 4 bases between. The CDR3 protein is CASSLGPNEQFF. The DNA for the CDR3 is TGTGCCAGCAGTTTAGGGCCCAATGAGCAGTTCTTC.

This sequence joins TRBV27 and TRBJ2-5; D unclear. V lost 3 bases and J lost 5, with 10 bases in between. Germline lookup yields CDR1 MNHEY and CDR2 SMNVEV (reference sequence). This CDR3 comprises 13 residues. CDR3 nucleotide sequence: TGTGCCAGCAGTTTGGGTGGCCGGGAGACCCAGTACTTC. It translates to CASSLGGRETQYF.

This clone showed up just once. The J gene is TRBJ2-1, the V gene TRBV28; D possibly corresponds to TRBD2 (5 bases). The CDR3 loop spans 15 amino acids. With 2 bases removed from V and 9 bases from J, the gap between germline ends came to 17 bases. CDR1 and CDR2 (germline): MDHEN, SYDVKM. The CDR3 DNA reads TGTGCCAGCAGTTTAGCGGGCTCTAGAGGTATTGAGCAGTTCTTC. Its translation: CASSLAGSRGIEQFF.

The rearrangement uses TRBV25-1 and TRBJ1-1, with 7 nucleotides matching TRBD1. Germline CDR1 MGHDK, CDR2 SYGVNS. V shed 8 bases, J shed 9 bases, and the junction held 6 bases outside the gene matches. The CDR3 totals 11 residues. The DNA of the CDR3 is TGTGCCAGCGATCTACAGGGGAAAGCTTTCTTT. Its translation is CASDLQGKAFF.

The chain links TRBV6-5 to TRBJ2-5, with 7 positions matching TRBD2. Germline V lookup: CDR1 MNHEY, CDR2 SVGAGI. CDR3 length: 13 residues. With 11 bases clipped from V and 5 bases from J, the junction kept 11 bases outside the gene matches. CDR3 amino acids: CAVGRGPRETQYF. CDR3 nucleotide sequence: TGTGCCGTGGGGAGGGGACCAAGGGAGACCCAGTACTTC.

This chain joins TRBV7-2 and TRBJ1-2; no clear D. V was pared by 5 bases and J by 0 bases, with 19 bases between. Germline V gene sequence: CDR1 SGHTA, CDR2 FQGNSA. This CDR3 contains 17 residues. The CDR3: CASSGRVLTGANYGYTF. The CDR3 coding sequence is TGTGCCAGCAGCGGCCGGGTCCTGACGGGTGCTAACTATGGCTACACCTTC.

The CDR3 here is CASSQDKGQRIPEAFF. The CDR3 DNA follows: TGCGCCAGCAGCCAAGATAAGGGCCAACGGATCCCTGAAGCTTTCTTT. The genes are TRBV4-1 and TRBJ1-1; the D is unclear. CDR1 is MGHRA, CDR2 YSYEKL, per germline. The CDR3 totals 16 residues. Trimming shortened V by 0 bases and J by 6 bases, and 17 bases separated the two germline ends.

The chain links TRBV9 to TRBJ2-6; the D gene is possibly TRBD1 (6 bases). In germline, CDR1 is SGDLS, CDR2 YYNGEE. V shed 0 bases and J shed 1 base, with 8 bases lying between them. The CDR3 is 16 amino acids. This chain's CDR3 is CASSVDRASGANVLTF. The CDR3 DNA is TGTGCCAGCAGCGTAGACAGGGCATCTGGGGCCAACGTCCTGACTTTC.

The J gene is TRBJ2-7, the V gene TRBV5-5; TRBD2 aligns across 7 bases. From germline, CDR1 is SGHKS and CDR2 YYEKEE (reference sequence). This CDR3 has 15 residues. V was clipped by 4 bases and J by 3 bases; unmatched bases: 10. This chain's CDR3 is CASSRLKASGYEQYF. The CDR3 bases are TGTGCCAGCAGCAGATTAAAGGCTAGCGGCTACGAGCAGTACTTC.

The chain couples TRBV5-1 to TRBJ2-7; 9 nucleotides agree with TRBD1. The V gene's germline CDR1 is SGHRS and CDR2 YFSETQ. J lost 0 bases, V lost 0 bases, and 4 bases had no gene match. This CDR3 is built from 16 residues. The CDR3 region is CASSLDGQGTSYEQYF. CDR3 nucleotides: TGCGCCAGCAGCTTGGATGGACAGGGGACCTCCTACGAGCAGTACTTC.

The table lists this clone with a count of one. In DNA form, the CDR3 reads TGCGCCAGCACTCCCGATGACAGCCCCTACGAGCAGTACTTC. Its translation is CASTPDDSPYEQYF. The chain is built from TRBV10-2 and TRBJ2-7; perhaps TRBD1 as D (5 bases). CDR1 is WSHSY, CDR2 SAAADI, per germline. The CDR3 covers 14 residues. Trimming stripped 7 bases from V and 2 bases from J, with 15 bases between.

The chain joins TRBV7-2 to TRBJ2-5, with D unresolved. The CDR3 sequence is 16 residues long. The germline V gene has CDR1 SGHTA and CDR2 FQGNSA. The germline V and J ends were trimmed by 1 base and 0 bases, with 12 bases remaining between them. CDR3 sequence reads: CASSLVARTYQETQYF. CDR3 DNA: TGTGCCAGCAGCTTAGTGGCGCGGACCTACCAAGAGACCCAGTACTTC.